This is a list of T cell receptor beta chains from one sample in a study of tumor-infiltrating lymphocytes in localized non-small cell lung cancer. Sequenced by immunoSEQ multiplex PCR; TCRdb stores in-frame clones only, minus some. The sample includes approximately 8,400 clones, 70% to 85% of them seen just once. Material for sequencing was uninvolved lung tissue not adjacent to the tumor. All receptors derive from a human donor with non-small cell lung cancer. The CDR3 runs from the conserved cysteine through the conserved F or W. Each record gives: clone size, D gene, V gene, J gene, CDR3 DNA, CDR3 protein. The D gene is left open where the match is weak. Where a row states a size, it is once, few, many or the class of an expanded clone; other rows omit it.

once	NA	TRBV27	TRBJ2-2	TGTGCCAGCAGCACCCTGGGGATCATCTCCGGGGAGCTGTTTTTT	CASSTLGIISGELFF
few	TRBD1	TRBV28	TRBJ1-1	TGTGCCTCACAGGGGACGAACACTGAAGCTTTCTTT	CASQGTNTEAFF
few	NA	TRBV9	TRBJ2-5	TGTGCCAGCAGCGTAGGCATAGCCGGGGAGACCCAGTACTTC	CASSVGIAGETQYF
NA	NA	TRBV7-8	TRBJ2-7	TGTGCCAGCAGCTTAGCGCAGGAGCAGTACTTC	CASSLAQEQYF
NA	NA	TRBV15	TRBJ2-7	TGTGCCACCAGCAGAGAAGGGATGGGCTACGAGCAGTACTTC	CATSREGMGYEQYF
NA	NA	TRBV28	TRBJ1-2	TGTGCCAGCATTACCGGGTCACGAGGGTATGGCTACACCTTC	CASITGSRGYGYTF
NA	TRBD1	TRBV27	TRBJ1-4	TGTGCCAGCAGCCTCGCGTTGACAGGGAAGGATAATGAAAAACTGTTTTTT	CASSLALTGKDNEKLFF
NA	NA	TRBV4-2	TRBJ2-3	TGTGCCAGCAGCCTACAAACCCCGACTGATACTAGCACAGATACGCAGTATTTT	CASSLQTPTDTSTDTQYF
large	TRBD1	TRBV5-4	TRBJ2-7	TGTGCCAGCAGCTCACCGGGACAGGGTGCCTACGAGCAGTACTTC	CASSSPGQGAYEQYF
few	TRBD2	TRBV20-1	TRBJ2-2	TGCCGGGGGGGAAGAAACGGGGAGCTGTTTTTT	CRGGRNGELFF
few	NA	TRBV6-1	TRBJ2-7	TGTGCCAGCAGTGAGGGAGGACTAAAAATCCACGAGCAGTACTTC	CASSEGGLKIHEQYF
few	NA	TRBV6-1	TRBJ2-2	TGTGCCAGCAGTTCGACAGCGAACACCGGGGAGCTGTTTTTT	CASSSTANTGELFF
NA	NA	TRBV28	TRBJ1-2	TGTGCCAGCGAGTCTCGGGGTTACTATGGCTACACCTTC	CASESRGYYGYTF
NA	NA	TRBV7-2	TRBJ1-5	TGTGCCAGCAGCGCCCAGGCAACAGTCAATCAGCCCCAGCATTTT	CASSAQATVNQPQHF
NA	NA	TRBV14	TRBJ1-2	TGTGCCAGCAGCGAGACAGGACCCTACGGCTACACCTTC	CASSETGPYGYTF
once	NA	TRBV5-1	TRBJ2-1	TGCGCCAGCAGACACACAAACAATGAGCAGTTCTTC	CASRHTNNEQFF
few	NA	TRBV6-4	TRBJ2-3	TGTGCCAGCAGTGGGGACAGCACAGATACGCAGTATTTT	CASSGDSTDTQYF
NA	NA	TRBV11-2	TRBJ2-7	TGTGCCAGCAGCTTATTCCCAGGCACCTACGAGCAGTACTTC	CASSLFPGTYEQYF
NA	NA	TRBV9	TRBJ2-1	TGTGCCAGCGGGGGGACCTCCTACAATGAGCAGTTCTTC	CASGGTSYNEQFF
NA	NA	TRBV10-2	TRBJ2-2	TGCGCCAGCAGTGAGTCCGTCTCCGGGGAGCTGTTTTTT	CASSESVSGELFF
NA	TRBD1	TRBV5-4	TRBJ2-7	TGTGCCAGCAGCTTAGGGACAGTCTACGAGCAGTACTTC	CASSLGTVYEQYF
few	NA	TRBV30	TRBJ1-2	TGTGCCTGGAGACAGGGTAAAAACTATGGCTACACCTTC	CAWRQGKNYGYTF
NA	NA	TRBV6-6	TRBJ2-1	TGTGCCAGCAGTACCGGGAGTTACAATGAGCAGTTCTTC	CASSTGSYNEQFF
NA	TRBD1	TRBV30	TRBJ2-7	TGTGCCTGGACAGGGGGCTCCTACGAGCAGTACTTC	CAWTGGSYEQYF
NA	TRBD1	TRBV6-5	TRBJ2-7	TGTGCCAGCAGTCAGACAGGGGTAAAATTCTACGAGCAGTACTTC	CASSQTGVKFYEQYF
NA	NA	TRBV25-1	TRBJ2-1	TGTGCCAGCAGTGAGGACAATGAGCAGTTCTTC	CASSEDNEQFF
NA	TRBD1	TRBV5-1	TRBJ1-1	TGCGCCAGCAGTCTGGACAGGGTGGGCACTGAAGCTTTCTTT	CASSLDRVGTEAFF
NA	NA	TRBV4-1	TRBJ2-2	TGCGCCAGCAGCCAATTATGGGGAAACACCGGGGAGCTGTTTTTT	CASSQLWGNTGELFF
NA	TRBD1	TRBV5-6	TRBJ2-3	TGTGCCAGCAGCTCGGTGGGACAGACACAAGATACGCAGTATTTT	CASSSVGQTQDTQYF
NA	TRBD1	TRBV5-8	TRBJ2-7	TGTGCCAGCAGCTTCCGGGGCAGGGGGCGGGAGCAGTACTTC	CASSFRGRGREQYF
NA	NA	TRBV2	TRBJ1-4	TGTGCCAGCACCTCGACATCCAATGAAAAACTGTTTTTT	CASTSTSNEKLFF
NA	NA	TRBV6-6	TRBJ2-5	TGTGCCAGCAGCAGCCTCAGGGAGACCCAGTACTTC	CASSSLRETQYF
few	TRBD2	TRBV5-1	TRBJ2-7	TGCGCCAGCAGCTTAAGCGGGATTTTATACGAGCAGTACTTC	CASSLSGILYEQYF
NA	NA	TRBV28	TRBJ1-1	NA	CASSSSGKMTTEAFF
NA	NA	TRBV7-3	TRBJ2-1	TGTGCCAGCAGCGATACGCTAGCGGAGCAGTTCTTC	CASSDTLAEQFF
NA	TRBD1	TRBV7-9	TRBJ2-5	TGTGCCAGCAGCCAGGGACAGGGAGACCAGTACTTC	CASSQGQGDQYF
NA	NA	TRBV5-4	TRBJ2-6	TGTGCCAGCAGCGCTCAGGGATCTGGGGCCAACGTCCTGACTTTC	CASSAQGSGANVLTF
medium-sized	TRBD1	TRBV2	TRBJ2-1	TGTGCCAGCAGGGCAGGGGGATTCAATGAGCAGTTCTTC	CASRAGGFNEQFF
NA	TRBD2	TRBV7-2	TRBJ2-7	TGTGCCAGCAGCAAAGGACTAGCGGGAGAATACGAGCAGTACTTC	CASSKGLAGEYEQYF
few	NA	TRBV11-2	TRBJ2-3	TGTGCCAGCAGCCCCCCACCGGGACGGAACACAGATACGCAGTATTTT	CASSPPPGRNTDTQYF
NA	TRBD2	TRBV10-3	TRBJ2-2	TGTGCCATCAGTAACAAGCGGGATGTGGTCGGGGAGCTGTTTTTT	CAISNKRDVVGELFF
once	TRBD2	TRBV19	TRBJ2-3	TGTGCCAGTAGGAGACTAGCGACTCGCACAGATACGCAGTATTTT	CASRRLATRTDTQYF
NA	TRBD2	TRBV6-1	TRBJ2-3	TGTGCCACCCAATTGACTAGCGGGACAGATACGCAGTATTTT	CATQLTSGTDTQYF
NA	TRBD2	TRBV4-2	TRBJ2-2	TGTGCCAGCAGTCGCGCGCCTACTAGCGACCCCGGGGAGCTGTTTTTT	CASSRAPTSDPGELFF